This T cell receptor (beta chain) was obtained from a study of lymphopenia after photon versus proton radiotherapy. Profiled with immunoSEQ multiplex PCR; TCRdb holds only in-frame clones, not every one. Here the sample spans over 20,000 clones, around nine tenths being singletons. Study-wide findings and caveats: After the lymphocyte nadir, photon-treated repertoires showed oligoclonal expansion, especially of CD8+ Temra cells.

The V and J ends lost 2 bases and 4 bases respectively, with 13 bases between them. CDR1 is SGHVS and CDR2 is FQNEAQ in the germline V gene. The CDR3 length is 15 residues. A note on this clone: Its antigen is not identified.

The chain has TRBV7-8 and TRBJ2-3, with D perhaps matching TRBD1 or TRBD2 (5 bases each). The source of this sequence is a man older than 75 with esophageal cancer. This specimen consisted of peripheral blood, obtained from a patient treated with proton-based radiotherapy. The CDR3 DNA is TGTGCCAGCAGCTTATTTTCGGGGCTTGCAGATACGCAGTATTTT. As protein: CASSLFSGLADTQYF.